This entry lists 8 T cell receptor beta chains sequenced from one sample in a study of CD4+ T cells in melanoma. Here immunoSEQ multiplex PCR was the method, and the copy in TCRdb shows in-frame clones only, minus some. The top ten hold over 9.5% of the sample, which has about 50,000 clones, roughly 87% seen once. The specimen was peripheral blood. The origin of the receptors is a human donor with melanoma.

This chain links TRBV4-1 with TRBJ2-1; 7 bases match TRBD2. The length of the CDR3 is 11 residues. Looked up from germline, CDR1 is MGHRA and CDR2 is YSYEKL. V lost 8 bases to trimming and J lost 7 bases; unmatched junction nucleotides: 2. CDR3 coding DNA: TGCGCCAGCGGGGAGGGAAATGAGCAGTTCTTC. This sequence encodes CASGEGNEQFF.

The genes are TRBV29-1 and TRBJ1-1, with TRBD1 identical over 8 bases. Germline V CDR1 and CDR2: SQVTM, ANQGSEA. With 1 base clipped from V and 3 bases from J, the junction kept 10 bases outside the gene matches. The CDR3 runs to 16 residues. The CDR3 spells CSVEGGRAGGYTEAFF. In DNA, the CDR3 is TGCAGCGTTGAAGGAGGGCGGGCAGGGGGCTACACTGAAGCTTTCTTT.

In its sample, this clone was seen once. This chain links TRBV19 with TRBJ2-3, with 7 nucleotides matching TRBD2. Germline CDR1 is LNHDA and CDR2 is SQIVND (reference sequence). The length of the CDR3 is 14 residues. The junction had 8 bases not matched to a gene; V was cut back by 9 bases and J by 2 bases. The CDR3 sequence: CASVKRGDTDTQYF. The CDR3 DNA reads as TGTGCCAGCGTCAAGCGGGGAGACACAGATACGCAGTATTTT.

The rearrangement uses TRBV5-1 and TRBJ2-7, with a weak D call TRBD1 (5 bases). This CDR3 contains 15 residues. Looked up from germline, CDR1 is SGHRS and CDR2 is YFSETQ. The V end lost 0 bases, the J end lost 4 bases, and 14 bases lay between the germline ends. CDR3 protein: CASSLGAGNTYEQYF. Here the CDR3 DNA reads TGCGCCAGCAGCTTGGGTGCAGGGAATACTTACGAGCAGTACTTC.

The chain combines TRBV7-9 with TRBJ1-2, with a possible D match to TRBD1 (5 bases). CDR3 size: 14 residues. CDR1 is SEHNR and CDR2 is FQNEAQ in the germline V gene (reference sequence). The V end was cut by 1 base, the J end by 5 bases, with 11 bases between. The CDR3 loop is CASSLDRKLYGYTF. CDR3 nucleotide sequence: TGTGCCAGCAGCTTAGACAGGAAGCTATATGGCTACACCTTC.

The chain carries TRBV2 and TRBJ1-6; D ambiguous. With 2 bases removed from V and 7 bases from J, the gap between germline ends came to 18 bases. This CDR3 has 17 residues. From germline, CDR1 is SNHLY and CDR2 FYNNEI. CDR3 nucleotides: TGTGCCAGCAGTGAATTTCAAACGTCCAGGAGAAATTCACCCCTCCACTTT. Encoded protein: CASSEFQTSRRNSPLHF. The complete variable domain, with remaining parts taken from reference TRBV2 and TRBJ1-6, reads EPEVTQTPSHQVTQMGQEVILRCVPISNHLYFYWYRQILGQKVEFLVSFYNNEISEKSEIFDDQFSVERPDGSNFTLKIRSTKLEDSAMYFCASSEFQTSRRNSPLHFGNGTRLTVT.

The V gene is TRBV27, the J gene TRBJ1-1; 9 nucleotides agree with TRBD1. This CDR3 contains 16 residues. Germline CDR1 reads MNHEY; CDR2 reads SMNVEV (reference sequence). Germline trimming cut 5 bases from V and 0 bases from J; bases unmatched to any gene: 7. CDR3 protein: CASSQQGARMNTEAFF. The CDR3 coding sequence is TGTGCCAGCAGTCAACAGGGGGCGCGGATGAACACTGAAGCTTTCTTT.

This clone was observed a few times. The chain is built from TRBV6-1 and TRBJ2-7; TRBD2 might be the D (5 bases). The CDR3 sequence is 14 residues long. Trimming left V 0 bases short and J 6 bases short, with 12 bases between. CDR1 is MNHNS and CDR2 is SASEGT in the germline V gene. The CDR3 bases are TGTGCCAGCAGTGAAGCGCCGGGGTGGGGCGAGCAGTACTTC. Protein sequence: CASSEAPGWGEQYF.